A selection of T cell receptor beta chains follows, all from one sample in a study of T-cell reconstitution after alpha-beta-depleted transplantation in children. TCRdb re-analysed the PCR reads in MiXCR, keeping a single row per CDR3 protein. The sample carries hundreds of thousands of distinct CDR3 sequences, roughly 17% recorded once. The sequences come from PBMCs from the stem cell graft donor, collected from the stem cell graft. All receptors derive from a human donor who donated a stem cell graft to a child with acute myeloid leukemia. Both conserved end residues are part of each CDR3. The D gene is left open where the match is weak. Rows give clone size only sometimes, using once, few, many, or a class for an expanded clone.

TRBJ1-2,TRBV21-1,NA,NA,13,CASLSGTTDGYTF,TGTGCCAGCTTATCAGGGACAACCGATGGCTACACCTTC
TRBJ2-3,TRBV15,TRBD2,NA,16,CATSRDGRGTTDTQYF,TGTGCCACCAGCAGAGATGGGCGGGGGACCACAGATACGCAGTATTTT
TRBJ2-1,TRBV28,TRBD1,NA,13,CAIGPGTANEQFF,TGTGCCATCGGACCCGGGACAGCCAATGAGCAGTTCTTC
TRBJ2-7,TRBV20-1,TRBD1,many,14,CSAIRGQGNYEQYF,TGCAGTGCTATAAGGGGACAGGGAAACTACGAGCAGTACTTC
TRBJ2-3,TRBV20-1,TRBD1,many,15,CSARDSGQGTPTQYF,TGCAGTGCTAGAGATTCCGGACAGGGGACTCCTACGCAGTATTTT
TRBJ2-7,TRBV7-2,TRBD1,NA,15,CASSLVGTGPHEQYF,TGTGCCAGCAGCTTAGTGGGGACAGGGCCCCACGAGCAGTACTTC
TRBJ2-5,TRBV7-9,NA,few,16,CASSLGRVSEVETQYF,TGTGCCAGCAGCTTAGGTCGGGTCTCTGAGGTGGAGACCCAGTACTTC
TRBJ2-7,TRBV7-9,TRBD1,NA,15,CASSLPPTGAYEQYF,TGTGCCAGCAGCTTACCCCCGACAGGGGCCTACGAGCAGTACTTC
TRBJ1-1,TRBV7-8,TRBD1,few,15,CASSSRDSTNTEAFF,TGTGCCAGCAGCTCACGGGACAGCACGAACACTGAAGCTTTCTTT
TRBJ1-4,TRBV20-1,TRBD1,many,14,CSARDPGGSEKLFF,TGCAGTGCTAGAGATCCAGGGGGCAGTGAAAAACTGTTTTTT
TRBJ1-5,TRBV20-1,NA,many,15,CSARIVATPNQPQHF,TGCAGTGCTAGAATAGTCGCGACACCGAATCAGCCCCAGCATTTT
TRBJ2-2,TRBV24-1,TRBD2,NA,15,CATSAGDGAPGELFF,TGTGCCACCAGCGCGGGGGACGGCGCGCCCGGGGAGCTGTTTTTT
TRBJ2-1,TRBV11-2,NA,NA,14,CASSLDDYYNEQFF,TGTGCCAGCAGCTTAGACGACTACTACAATGAGCAGTTCTTC
TRBJ1-4,TRBV4-2,NA,once,16,CASSQERRGTNEKLFF,TGTGCCAGCAGCCAAGAAAGAAGGGGGACTAATGAAAAACTGTTTTTT
TRBJ2-2,TRBV27,NA,NA,15,CASSPRTVNTGELFF,TGTGCCAGCAGTCCAAGGACGGTGAACACCGGGGAGCTGTTTTTT
TRBJ2-7,TRBV7-3,NA,NA,15,CASSLSQGPGYEQYF,TGTGCCAGCAGCTTATCACAGGGACCTGGATACGAGCAGTACTTC
TRBJ2-7,TRBV9,TRBD2,many,15,CASSPGGLAIHEQYF,TGTGCCAGCAGCCCAGGGGGACTAGCGATACACGAGCAGTACTTC
TRBJ2-2,TRBV7-2,TRBD2,few,18,CASSLALAGGLRTGELFF,TGTGCCAGCAGCTTAGCACTAGCGGGGGGGCTGAGAACCGGGGAGCTGTTTTTT
TRBJ2-1,TRBV12-3/TRBV12-4,TRBD2,few,16,CASSSGTSGRASEQFF,TGTGCCAGCAGTTCCGGGACTAGCGGGAGGGCCAGTGAGCAGTTCTTC
TRBJ1-2,TRBV6-5,NA,few,16,CASSYSLVEGENGYTF,TGTGCCAGCAGTTACTCCCTGGTGGAGGGAGAAAACGGCTACACCTTC
TRBJ2-7,TRBV7-8,TRBD1,NA,14,CASSSTGVNYEQYF,TGTGCCAGCAGCTCGACAGGGGTTAACTACGAGCAGTACTTC
TRBJ2-2,TRBV7-9,TRBD2,NA,17,CASSSQTEVAGAGELFF,TGTGCCAGCAGCTCTCAAACCGAAGTAGCGGGGGCAGGGGAGCTGTTTTTT
TRBJ1-2,TRBV12-3/TRBV12-4,NA,NA,13,CASSLKVAHGYTF,TGTGCCAGCAGTTTAAAAGTAGCCCATGGCTACACCTTC
TRBJ2-3,TRBV20-1,NA,many,14,CSAPEGGRTDTQYF,TGCAGTGCTCCCGAGGGGGGACGCACAGATACGCAGTATTTT
TRBJ2-5,TRBV5-1,NA,few,13,CASSDRLQETQYF,TGCGCCAGCAGCGACAGGCTCCAAGAGACCCAGTACTTC
TRBJ2-3,TRBV7-2,TRBD1,many,16,CASSLVGTASTDTQYF,TGTGCCAGCAGCTTAGTTGGGACAGCGAGCACAGATACGCAGTATTTT
TRBJ1-1,TRBV20-1,NA,many,16,CSVSRSHRIMNTEAFF,TGCAGTGTTAGTCGGTCCCACAGAATAATGAACACTGAAGCTTTCTTT
TRBJ1-1,TRBV5-1,NA,NA,15,CASSPTGAWGTEAFF,TGCGCCAGCAGCCCGACGGGGGCCTGGGGCACTGAAGCTTTCTTT
TRBJ2-7,TRBV30,NA,few,12,CAWTGLGYEQYF,TGTGCCTGGACAGGGTTGGGGTACGAGCAGTACTTC
TRBJ1-4,TRBV28,NA,few,15,CASSLPTGFNEKLFF,TGTGCCAGCAGTCTCCCTACAGGGTTTAATGAAAAACTGTTTTTT
TRBJ2-7,TRBV5-6,NA,NA,13,CASSLVGRYEQYF,TGTGCCAGCAGCCTCGTGGGGCGGTACGAGCAGTACTTC
TRBJ1-1,TRBV12-3/TRBV12-4,NA,many,12,CASRVRYTEAFF,TGTGCCAGCAGGGTCCGGTACACTGAAGCTTTCTTT
TRBJ2-7,TRBV5-1,TRBD1,many,15,CASSLLTGAFYEQYF,TGCGCCAGCAGCCTACTTACAGGGGCCTTTTACGAGCAGTACTTC
TRBJ1-3,TRBV29-1,TRBD1,many,14,CSVMTGAGGNTIYF,TGCAGCGTAATGACAGGGGCAGGAGGAAACACCATATATTTT
TRBJ2-5,TRBV29-1,TRBD2,many,13,CSVEAASGGTQYF,TGCAGCGTTGAGGCGGCTAGCGGGGGGACCCAGTACTTC
TRBJ2-2,TRBV19,TRBD1,NA,14,CATSYRGNTGELFF,TGTGCCACTTCATACAGGGGGAACACCGGGGAGCTGTTTTTT
TRBJ1-2,TRBV20-1,TRBD1,NA,16,CSARDPGTGVGYGYTF,TGCAGTGCTAGAGATCCCGGGACAGGGGTTGGCTATGGCTACACCTTC
TRBJ2-7,TRBV12-3/TRBV12-4,TRBD1,NA,15,CASSGRDRGRNEQYF,TGTGCCAGCAGTGGCCGGGACAGGGGGCGCAACGAGCAGTACTTC
TRBJ1-1,TRBV2,TRBD1,NA,15,CASTDGQAMNTEAFF,TGTGCCAGCACCGACGGACAGGCCATGAACACTGAAGCTTTCTTT
TRBJ1-6,TRBV7-2,NA,few,15,CASATGLGVGQTLHF,TGTGCCAGCGCCACGGGGCTGGGAGTGGGGCAGACCCTCCACTTT